This T cell receptor (beta chain) is drawn from a study of shared clonotypes between healthy human individuals. Trimming took 3 bases from V and 0 from J; bases not matched to a gene: 5. The germline gives CDR1 SGHRS, CDR2 YFSETQ. This CDR3 is built from 16 residues. Worth noting for this clone: Its specificity is not known.

In the CD4+ fraction, cells were divided into CD45RA+ naive and CD45RA-negative memory subsets. The authors split each subset's genomic DNA evenly across several immunoSEQ plates. Assay used: immunoSEQ multiplex PCR; TCRdb lists only in-frame clones, some missing. The table records 200,000 to 250,000 clones, about 69% of them present only once. Study-level findings and limits: Naive subsets generally had larger estimated richness than memory subsets. Sample collection involved blood only; tissue repertoires are likely different.

The chain combines TRBV5-1 with TRBJ2-2; 7 nucleotides match TRBD1. Material: memory CD4+ T cells sorted from blood. Regarding subset: CD45RA-negative fraction. The clonotype was recovered from a young man in good health. This chain's CDR3 is CASSSRTGANTGELFF. The CDR3 DNA is TGCGCCAGCAGCTCCCGGACAGGAGCGAACACCGGGGAGCTGTTTTTT. The full variable domain, rest sourced from reference TRBV5-1 and TRBJ2-2, is KAGVTQTPRYLIKTRGQQVTLSCSPISGHRSVSWYQQTPGQGLQFLFEYFSETQRNKGNFPGRFSGRQFSNSRSEMNVSTLELGDSALYLCASSSRTGANTGELFFGEGSRLTVL.